Shown below are 19 T cell receptor beta chains from a single sample sequenced in a study of T cell repertoires in cytomegalovirus infection. TCRdb called the reads again in MiXCR, with one record for every CDR3 protein. The table lists about 360,000 distinct CDR3 sequences, about 32% of them singletons. No antigens are known for them. Specimen: cultured PBMCs, collected from culture after CMV antigen stimulation. The receptors come from a human donor in good health (CMV status not recorded). Some clones in this sample may be carry-over from other donors' samples.

The V call is TRBV11-2, the J call TRBJ1-1; the D is unclear. Germline CDR1 is SGHAT and CDR2 is FQNNGV. CDR3 length: 13 amino acids. V lost 5 bases and J lost 4, with 11 bases in between. As DNA, the CDR3 is TGTGCCAGCAGCCGGAACAGTCTCACTGAAGCTTTCTTT. As protein: CASSRNSLTEAFF.

This clonotype was observed a few times. The V and J genes are TRBV7-3 and TRBJ1-1; 8 bases match TRBD1. This CDR3 is 14 amino acids long. Trimming at V came to 3 bases and at J to 3 bases, leaving 3 bases not matched to a gene. Germline lookup yields CDR1 SGHTA and CDR2 FQGTGA. The CDR3 region has the DNA TGTGCCAGCAGCTTCCAGGGGGCGGACACTGAAGCTTTCTTT. Translation gives CASSFQGADTEAFF. Based on the CDR3 plus reference TRBV7-3 and TRBJ1-1, the full variable domain is GAGVSQTPSNKVTEKGKYVELRCDPISGHTALYWYRQSLGQGPEFLIYFQGTGAADDSGLPNDRFFAVRPEGSVSTLKIQRTERGDSAVYLCASSFQGADTEAFFGQGTRLTVV.

This clonotype came up once. The rearrangement uses TRBV7-4 and TRBJ2-7; D perhaps matches TRBD1 (6 bases). V dropped 1 base and J dropped 6 bases, with 13 bases sitting between them. The germline gives CDR1 SGHVT, CDR2 SQSDAQ. This CDR3 has 14 amino acids. The CDR3 nucleotides read TGTGCCAGCAGCTTAGGGGGCAGGGGCTCCGAGCAGTACGTC. Translation gives CASSLGGRGSEQYV.

The chain employs TRBV4-1 and TRBJ1-5; D remains unclear. The CDR3 has 15 residues. The germline gives CDR1 MGHRA, CDR2 YSYEKL. Trimming removed 0 bases at V and 2 bases at J, with 8 bases between. The DNA of the CDR3 is TGCGCCAGCAGCCAAGATGTCGGTCGCAATCAGCCCCAGCATTTT. Its protein product is CASSQDVGRNQPQHF.

This chain joins TRBV7-7 and TRBJ2-2; D is undetermined. The V gene's germline CDR1 is SSHAT and CDR2 FNYEAQ (reference sequence). This CDR3 region has 15 residues. Trimming stripped 7 bases from V and 6 bases from J, with 18 bases between. The CDR3 DNA reads TGTGCCAGCACCAAAAATTCCGGGTACCCCGGGGAGCTGTTTTTT. Translating gives CASTKNSGYPGELFF. The full variable domain, its missing parts supplied by reference TRBV7-7 and TRBJ2-2, is GAGVSQSPRYKVTKRGQDVTLRCDPISSHATLYWYQQALGQGPEFLTYFNYEAQPDKSGLPSDRFSAERPEGSISTLTIQRTEQRDSAMYRCASTKNSGYPGELFFGEGSRLTVL.

This rearrangement joins TRBV27 to TRBJ1-1; D might be TRBD1 (5 bases). V lost 8 bases, J lost 4 bases, and 14 bases lay in between. Germline V CDR1 and CDR2: MNHEY, SMNVEV (reference sequence). The CDR3 spans 13 residues. As DNA, the CDR3 is TGTGCCAGCGGGCTCAGGGCTCGCACTGAAGCTTTCTTT. Its translation is CASGLRARTEAFF.

The sample holds many counts of this clonotype. The chain carries TRBV7-2 and TRBJ2-6, with D perhaps matching TRBD1 (5 bases). Trimming shortened V by 6 bases and J by 2 bases, and 11 bases separated the two germline ends. Per the germline V gene, CDR1 is SGHTA and CDR2 is FQGNSA. This CDR3 is built from 15 residues. CDR3 loop: CASSLGVTGANVLTF. The CDR3 bases are TGTGCCAGCAGTCTAGGGGTGACTGGGGCCAACGTCCTGACTTTC. Full variable domain (missing parts from reference TRBV7-2 and TRBJ2-6): GAGVSQSPSNKVTEKGKDVELRCDPISGHTALYWYRQSLGQGLEFLIYFQGNSAPDKSGLPSDRFSAERTGGSVSTLTIQRTQQEDSAVYLCASSLGVTGANVLTFGAGSRLTVL.

The chain joins TRBV18 to TRBJ1-1; D gene ambiguous. Germline CDR1 reads KGHSH; CDR2 reads LQKENI. V was clipped by 3 bases and J by 5 bases, with 13 bases between them. The CDR3 totals 14 residues. The DNA for the CDR3 is TGTGCCAGCTCACCGGGTTACGGGAGGACTGAAGCTTTCTTT. Its translation: CASSPGYGRTEAFF.

The chain uses TRBV27 and TRBJ2-6, with unresolved D. Germline V gene sequence: CDR1 MNHEY, CDR2 SMNVEV (reference sequence). The CDR3 sequence is 16 residues long. Trimming removed 2 bases at V and 0 bases at J, with 8 bases between. For the CDR3, the DNA is TGTGCCAGCAGTTTAGCACGGCGCTCTGGGGCCAACGTCCTGACTTTC. This sequence encodes CASSLARRSGANVLTF.

On this clonotype itself: At one boundary the junction diverges from the germline segment, which might be a read error. The chain employs TRBV7-7 and TRBJ2-2; D is unresolved. Germline V gene lookup returns CDR1 SSHAT and CDR2 FNYEAQ (reference sequence). The CDR3 length is 14 residues. Here the CDR3 DNA reads TGTGCTAGCAGCTTATTCTTGGGCACCGGGGAGCTGTTTTTT. Translated: CASSLFLGTGELFF.

The chain recombines TRBV6-6 with TRBJ2-1, with 7 bases matching TRBD2. CDR3 length equals 15 residues. The ends lost 2 bases at V and 7 bases at J; junction bases unmatched: 8. CDR1 is MNHNY and CDR2 is SVGAGI in the germline V gene (reference sequence). The CDR3 nucleotides read TGTGCCAGCAGTTACGGGCTAGCGGTGGGTAATGAGCAGTTCTTC. Residues: CASSYGLAVGNEQFF.

The chain is built from TRBV7-2 and TRBJ1-2; no definite D call. The CDR3 has 14 amino acids. Trimming stripped 5 bases from V and 5 bases from J, with 15 bases between. Germline CDR1 is SGHTA and CDR2 is FQGNSA. The CDR3 loop is CASSLWAPGYGYTF. The DNA of the CDR3 is TGTGCCAGCAGCCTTTGGGCCCCGGGGTATGGCTACACCTTC.

This rearrangement joins TRBV10-3 to TRBJ1-4; 8 nucleotides line up with TRBD1. Per germline, CDR1 ENHRY and CDR2 SYGVKD. Losses at the gene ends were 0 bases for V and 8 bases for J; bases not matched to a gene: 17. This CDR3 has 19 residues. The CDR3 bases are TGTGCCATCAGTGAGTCGAGAACGAGGACAGGGTTGGTCGGCGAAAAACTGTTTTTT. Amino acid sequence: CAISESRTRTGLVGEKLFF.

V usage is TRBV7-3 and J usage is TRBJ2-3, with D uncertain. Trimming removed 4 bases at V and 10 bases at J, with 15 bases between. The length of the CDR3 is 13 residues. Germline V gene sequence: CDR1 SGHTA, CDR2 FQGTGA. The CDR3: CASSSSPQEAQYF. DNA for the CDR3: TGTGCCAGCAGCTCCTCCCCGCAGGAAGCGCAGTATTTT.

This clonotype turned up a few times. The chain couples TRBV7-2 to TRBJ2-2; TRBD1 matches 7 bases. Trimming at V came to 0 bases and at J to 5 bases, leaving 3 bases not matched to a gene. The CDR3 extends over 15 amino acids. CDR1 is SGHTA, CDR2 FQGNSA, per germline. CDR3 loop: CASSLAQGETGELFF. The CDR3 bases are TGTGCCAGCAGCTTAGCGCAGGGGGAAACCGGGGAGCTGTTTTTT.

This sequence joins TRBV6-8 and TRBJ1-5; maybe TRBD1 (5 bases). There are 14 residues in the CDR3. Per germline, CDR1 MNHGY and CDR2 SAAAGT. V was clipped by 5 bases and J by 6 bases, with 14 bases between them. The CDR3 here is CASSLSGIRQPQHF. For the CDR3, the DNA is TGTGCCAGCAGTCTGTCAGGGATCCGTCAGCCCCAGCATTTT.

The gene calls are TRBV7-2 and TRBJ2-3, with 13 bases fitting TRBD2. Germline V gene lookup returns CDR1 SGHTA and CDR2 FQGNSA. The ends lost 6 bases at V and 9 bases at J; junction bases unmatched: 12. This CDR3 is built from 16 residues. The chain's CDR3 is CASREGTSGTRGTQYF. DNA of the CDR3: TGTGCCAGCAGGGAAGGGACTAGCGGGACCCGCGGAACGCAGTATTTT.

This clonotype occurred once. The chain links TRBV20-1 to TRBJ1-5, with no clear D. Germline V gene sequence: CDR1 DFQATT, CDR2 SNEGSKA (reference sequence). The CDR3 has 12 amino acids. V gave up 5 bases and J gave up 8 bases, with 13 bases separating them. As DNA, the CDR3 is TGCAGTGCTGCCCGGAGAGCTGAGCCCCAGCATTTT. Encoded protein: CSAARRAEPQHF.

This clonotype was observed a handful of times. The chain employs TRBV7-9 and TRBJ2-7; no clear D gene. Germline values: CDR1 SEHNR, CDR2 FQNEAQ (reference sequence). The CDR3 is made up of 14 amino acids. V gave up 5 bases and J gave up 2 bases, with 13 bases separating them. CDR3 nucleotide sequence: TGTGCCAGCAGCCCGCCTTCCAGACCCTACGAGCAGTACTTC. Its protein is CASSPPSRPYEQYF.